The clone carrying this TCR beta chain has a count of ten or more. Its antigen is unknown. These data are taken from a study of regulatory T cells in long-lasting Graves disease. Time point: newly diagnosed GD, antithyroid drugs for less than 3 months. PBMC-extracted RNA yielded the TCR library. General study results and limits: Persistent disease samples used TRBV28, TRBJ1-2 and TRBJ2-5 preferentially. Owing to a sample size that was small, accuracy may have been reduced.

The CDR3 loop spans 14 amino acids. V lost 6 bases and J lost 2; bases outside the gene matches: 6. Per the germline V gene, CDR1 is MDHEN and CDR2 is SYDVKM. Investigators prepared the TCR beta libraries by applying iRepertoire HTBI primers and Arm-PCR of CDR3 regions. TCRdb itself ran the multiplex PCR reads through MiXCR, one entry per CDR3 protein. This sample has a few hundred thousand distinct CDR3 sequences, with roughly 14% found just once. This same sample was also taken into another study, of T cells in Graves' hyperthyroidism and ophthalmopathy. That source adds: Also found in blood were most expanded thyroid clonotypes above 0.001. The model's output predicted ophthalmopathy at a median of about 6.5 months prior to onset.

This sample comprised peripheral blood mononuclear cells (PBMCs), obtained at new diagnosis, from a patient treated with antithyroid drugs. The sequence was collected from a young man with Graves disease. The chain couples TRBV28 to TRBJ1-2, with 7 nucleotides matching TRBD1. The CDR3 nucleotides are TGTGCCAGCAGAGGCGGGACAGCGAACTATGGCTACACCTTC. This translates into CASRGGTANYGYTF.